Each of the 31 T cell receptor beta chains below was sequenced from the same sample in a study of chemoradiotherapy in HPV16-positive cancers. Here immunoSEQ multiplex PCR was the method, and the copy in TCRdb shows in-frame clones only, minus some. The sample has about 53,000 clones, 90% seen once; the top ten hold about 3.5%. Specimen: blood, collected from a patient who underwent chemoradiotherapy. Receptors were obtained from a human donor with HPV-associated anogenital cancer.

The chain carries TRBV2 and TRBJ2-2, with D possibly being TRBD1 or TRBD2 (6 bases each). Germline V gives CDR1 SNHLY, CDR2 FYNNEI. CDR3 size: 13 residues. Deletions cut 8 bases from V and 6 bases from J, with 13 bases between. CDR3 DNA: TGTGCCAGCGGGGGGCAGGGCGCCGGGGAGCTGTTTTTT. Protein product: CASGGQGAGELFF.

The chain joins TRBV2 to TRBJ1-6; D remains ambiguous. The V gene lost 2 bases and the J gene lost 9 bases, with 17 bases spanning the gap. The germline gives CDR1 SNHLY, CDR2 FYNNEI. This CDR3 has 16 residues. Written as DNA, the CDR3 is TGTGCCAGCAGTGAATCGGCAGTCTTTAGAAGTTCACCCCTCCACTTT. Its protein product is CASSESAVFRSSPLHF.

The rearrangement uses TRBV6-6 and TRBJ2-7; tentatively, D is TRBD2 (6 bases). Trimming stripped 8 bases from V and 2 bases from J, with 13 bases between. The CDR3 spans 13 residues. CDR1 and CDR2 from the germline V gene are MNHNY and SVGAGI (reference sequence). CDR3 residues: CASGGQVPYEQYF. In DNA, the CDR3 is TGTGCCAGCGGAGGGCAGGTCCCCTACGAGCAGTACTTC.

This chain links TRBV30 with TRBJ1-5, with D perhaps matching TRBD1 (5 bases). Trimming left V 2 bases short and J 1 base short, with 12 bases between. CDR3 length: 15 residues. The germline gives CDR1 GTSNPN, CDR2 SVGIG (reference sequence). The CDR3 sequence: CAWSRGEGSNQPQHF. CDR3 sequence (DNA): TGTGCCTGGAGTCGGGGGGAAGGGAGCAATCAGCCCCAGCATTTT.

V usage is TRBV5-4 and J usage is TRBJ2-6; maybe TRBD1 (5 bases). Germline V CDR1 and CDR2: SGHNT, YYREEE (reference sequence). CDR3 length: 15 residues. V dropped 1 base and J dropped 4 bases, with 9 bases sitting between them. DNA of the CDR3: TGTGCCAGCAGCTTGCAGGGTTCAGGGGCCAACGTCCTGACTTTC. Translated, it gives CASSLQGSGANVLTF. Supplemented by reference TRBV5-4 and TRBJ2-6, the full variable domain reads ETGVTQSPTHLIKTRGQQVTLRCSSQSGHNTVSWYQQALGQGPQFIFQYYREEENGRGNFPPRFSGLQFPNYSSELNVNALELDDSALYLCASSLQGSGANVLTFGAGSRLTVL.

Here the CDR3 DNA reads TGTGCCAGCAGCTTAGAGTCGGGGGTTTTCCCCTACGAGCAGTACTTC. Translating it yields CASSLESGVFPYEQYF. The chain is built from TRBV7-9 and TRBJ2-5; D might be TRBD2 (6 bases). TRBJ2-7 matches the DNA end more closely, so the J call is doubtful. CDR1 and CDR2 (germline): SEHNR, FQNEAQ (reference sequence). The CDR3 has 16 residues.

A note on this clone: A read error is likely, as this CDR3 ends without the conserved phenylalanine or tryptophan. The chain employs TRBV7-3 and TRBJ2-4; the D gene is possibly TRBD1 (7 bases). V was clipped by 4 bases and J by 6 bases, with 10 bases between them. The CDR3 consists of 13 residues. Germline assignment: CDR1 SGHTA and CDR2 FQGTGA. CDR3 coding DNA: TGTGCCAGCAGCTCCCAGGGGGGAAACATTCAGTACCTC. As protein: CASSSQGGNIQYL.

The chain joins TRBV11-3 to TRBJ1-1, with a tentative D call TRBD1 (5 bases). The V end was cut by 5 bases, the J end by 0 bases, with 13 bases between. The CDR3 is 15 amino acids. Germline CDR1 reads SGHNT; CDR2 reads YENEEA. The DNA for the CDR3 is TGTGCCAGCAGCCCAACCGGGACGTTGAACACTGAAGCTTTCTTT. Protein: CASSPTGTLNTEAFF.

The chain links TRBV11-2 to TRBJ2-5; D unclear. Per germline, CDR1 SGHAT and CDR2 FQNNGV. The CDR3 has 14 amino acids. Deletions cut 1 base from V and 0 bases from J, with 6 bases between. For the CDR3, the DNA is TGTGCCAGCAGCTTAGGCGGTTACCAAGAGACCCAGTACTTC. Amino acids: CASSLGGYQETQYF.

The chain uses TRBV18 and TRBJ1-5; 7 bases fit TRBD1. With 1 base clipped from V and 10 bases from J, the junction kept 4 bases outside the gene matches. The CDR3 spans 13 residues. The germline gives CDR1 KGHSH, CDR2 LQKENI. The CDR3 bases are TGTGCCAGCTCACCACGCAGGGGGGAACCCCAGCATTTT. Protein product: CASSPRRGEPQHF.

This chain joins TRBV19 and TRBJ2-1; TRBD1 agrees at 8 bases. The CDR3 consists of 15 residues. Germline lookup yields CDR1 LNHDA and CDR2 SQIVND (reference sequence). Losses at the gene ends were 2 bases for V and 8 bases for J; bases not matched to a gene: 8. The CDR3 reads CASSIQWTGKDEQFF. As DNA, the CDR3 is TGTGCCAGTAGTATACAGTGGACAGGGAAGGATGAGCAGTTCTTC.

The genes are TRBV27 and TRBJ1-1; D is perhaps TRBD1 (6 bases). The length of the CDR3 is 14 residues. Deletions cut 6 bases from V and 6 bases from J, with 17 bases between. Germline lookup yields CDR1 MNHEY and CDR2 SMNVEV (reference sequence). The CDR3 is CASSLGQPGAEAFF. The CDR3 DNA follows: TGTGCCAGCAGCCTAGGACAGCCAGGGGCTGAAGCTTTCTTT.

V usage is TRBV18 and J usage is TRBJ2-5; D gene ambiguous. V lost 1 base, J lost 5 bases, and 8 bases lay in between. This CDR3 is 13 amino acids long. The germline V gene encodes CDR1 KGHSH and CDR2 LQKENI. The CDR3 DNA reads as TGTGCCAGCTCACCACTCAAGGGCGAGACCCAGTACTTC. It specifies CASSPLKGETQYF. The full variable domain, completed using reference TRBV18 and TRBJ2-5, is NAGVMQNPRHLVRRRGQEARLRCSPMKGHSHVYWYRQLPEEGLKFMVYLQKENIIDESGMPKERFSAEFPKEGPSILRIQQVVRGDSAAYFCASSPLKGETQYFGPGTRLLVL.

The gene calls are TRBV6-5 and TRBJ2-5; 7 bases are a match to TRBD2. The tail of the sequence fits TRBJ2-7 better, so the J call may be wrong. The germline V gene has CDR1 MNHEY and CDR2 SVGAGI. This CDR3 spans 13 amino acids. In nucleotides, the CDR3 is TGTGCCAGCAGACAGCCGGGAGGCTACGAGCAGTACTTC. The encoded protein is CASRQPGGYEQYF.

This chain links TRBV9 with TRBJ1-3; 11 positions match TRBD1. The CDR3 is 16 residues long. Germline V gene data show CDR1 as SGDLS and CDR2 as YYNGEE. V lost 1 base and J lost 3; bases outside the gene matches: 3. The CDR3 sequence: CASSVTGTGGGNTIYF. The CDR3 DNA reads TGTGCCAGCAGCGTAACAGGGACAGGGGGTGGAAACACCATATATTTT. Full variable domain (rest looked up from reference TRBV9 and TRBJ1-3): DSGVTQTPKHLITATGQRVTLRCSPRSGDLSVYWYQQSLDQGLQFLIQYYNGEERAKGNILERFSAQQFPDLHSELNLSSLELGDSALYFCASSVTGTGGGNTIYFGEGSWLTVV.

The V and J genes are TRBV27 and TRBJ2-6; D is perhaps TRBD2 (5 bases). Trimming removed 3 bases at V and 1 base at J, with 19 bases between. This CDR3 contains 19 residues. Germline CDR1 is MNHEY and CDR2 is SMNVEV (reference sequence). The CDR3 DNA is TGTGCCAGCAGTTTGCACCCGGACGGATCGGGATCTGGGGCCAACGTCCTGACTTTC. Translating gives CASSLHPDGSGSGANVLTF.

The chain joins TRBV18 to TRBJ1-2; D possibly corresponds to TRBD1 (5 bases). The CDR3 consists of 14 residues. V lost 5 bases, J lost 6 bases, and 16 bases lay in between. Germline V gene lookup returns CDR1 KGHSH and CDR2 LQKENI. In DNA form, the CDR3 reads TGTGCCAGCTCATCCTCAGGCAGGGAAAATGGCTACACCTTC. Translating it yields CASSSSGRENGYTF. The variable domain in full, with the rest retrieved from reference TRBV18 and TRBJ1-2, is NAGVMQNPRHLVRRRGQEARLRCSPMKGHSHVYWYRQLPEEGLKFMVYLQKENIIDESGMPKERFSAEFPKEGPSILRIQQVVRGDSAAYFCASSSSGRENGYTFGSGTRLTVV.

The chain employs TRBV18 and TRBJ2-2; D remains ambiguous. This CDR3 is 17 amino acids long. V was clipped by 1 base and J by 4 bases, with 16 bases between them. From germline, CDR1 is KGHSH and CDR2 LQKENI. The CDR3 nucleotides read TGTGCCAGCTCACCACAAAACAGACTGCGAACCACCGGGGAGCTGTTTTTT. Its translation: CASSPQNRLRTTGELFF.

This clone was recorded a few times. This chain connects TRBV4-1 to TRBJ2-3; D is ambiguous. This CDR3 contains 14 residues. Trimming pared 0 bases from V and 2 bases from J, leaving 6 bases between. Germline V gene sequence: CDR1 MGHRA, CDR2 YSYEKL. CDR3 DNA sequence: TGCGCCAGCAGCCAAGATCGGAACACAGATACGCAGTATTTT. Translated: CASSQDRNTDTQYF.

The chain links TRBV9 to TRBJ1-1; TRBD1 is a possible D gene (6 bases). The germline V gene has CDR1 SGDLS and CDR2 YYNGEE. The CDR3 runs 15 residues. Trimming left V 4 bases short and J 1 base short, with 14 bases between. The CDR3 DNA follows: TGTGCCAGCAGCTCAACCCCAGGGGCGAACACTGAAGCTTTCTTT. It specifies CASSSTPGANTEAFF.

This chain connects TRBV10-3 to TRBJ2-6; the match to TRBD1 covers 11 bases. CDR1 is ENHRY, CDR2 SYGVKD, per germline. With V trimmed by 10 bases and J by 0 bases, 11 bases remained unmatched. This CDR3 region has 18 residues. The CDR3, as DNA: TGTGCCAGCGCGACCCCGGGACAGGGGGTCTCTGGGGCCAACGTCCTGACTTTC. Encoded protein: CASATPGQGVSGANVLTF.

The DNA for the CDR3 is TGCAGCCGGACAGGGCAATTGAAAGCTTTCTTT. It encodes CSRTGQLKAFF. This chain links TRBV20-1 with TRBJ1-1, with 8 nucleotides matching TRBD1. Germline assignment: CDR1 DFQATT and CDR2 SNEGSKA (reference sequence). This CDR3 comprises 11 residues.

CDR3 sequence (DNA): TGCGCCAGCAGCTTGGGGGGGCAGAGCGGCCTAGATACGCAGTATTTT. It yields the protein CASSLGGQSGLDTQYF. The V and J genes are TRBV5-1 and TRBJ2-3, with D tentatively TRBD1 (6 bases). This CDR3 is built from 16 residues. Germline CDR1 and CDR2: SGHRS and YFSETQ. With 0 bases removed from V and 5 bases from J, the gap between germline ends came to 16 bases.

The V call is TRBV29-1, the J call TRBJ1-1, with D unresolved. This CDR3 spans 13 amino acids. Trimming took 4 bases from V and 1 from J, leaving 10 bases between them. CDR1 is SQVTM and CDR2 is ANQGSEA in the germline V gene. For the CDR3, the DNA is TGCAGCGTTGTGGGGAGTCCGAACACTGAAGCTTTCTTT. It encodes CSVVGSPNTEAFF.

The rearrangement links TRBV18 to TRBJ1-1; 9 bases line up with TRBD1. This CDR3 is 16 amino acids long. Germline V gene lookup returns CDR1 KGHSH and CDR2 LQKENI. Trimming cost V 5 bases and J 10 bases; bases outside gene matches: 17. For the CDR3, the DNA is TGTGCCAGCTCAGTGGGACAGGGCGGAGGATTCGAAGGAGCTTTCTTT. This gives the protein CASSVGQGGGFEGAFF.

As DNA, the CDR3 is TGTGCCAGCAGCGTAGGGACTAGCGGGAGGGCGGTAACAGATACGCAGTATTTT. It codes for CASSVGTSGRAVTDTQYF. The chain carries TRBV9 and TRBJ2-3; 15 bases fit TRBD2. Germline trimming cut 0 bases from V and 3 bases from J; bases unmatched to any gene: 5. CDR1 SGDLS and CDR2 YYNGEE come from the germline V gene. CDR3 size: 18 residues.

CDR3 protein: CATSRDGGQGTDTQYF. In DNA form, the CDR3 reads TGTGCCACCAGCAGAGATGGAGGACAGGGGACAGATACGCAGTATTTT. This chain links TRBV15 with TRBJ2-3, with 9 bases matching TRBD1. This CDR3 comprises 16 residues. With V trimmed by 0 bases and J by 3 bases, 4 bases remained unmatched. Germline CDR1 LNHNV, CDR2 YYDKDF (reference sequence).

This sequence joins TRBV30 and TRBJ2-4; 7 bases are shared with TRBD1. Germline assignment: CDR1 GTSNPN and CDR2 SVGIG (reference sequence). Germline trimming cut 3 bases from V and 7 bases from J; bases unmatched to any gene: 9. The CDR3 runs to 14 residues. The DNA for the CDR3 is TGTGCCTGGAGGGAGACAGGGAGAAGGAACATTCAGTACTTC. Residues: CAWRETGRRNIQYF.

The rearrangement links TRBV7-9 to TRBJ1-1; D remains ambiguous. V shed 1 base and J shed 5 bases, with 8 bases lying between them. The CDR3 contains 13 residues. Germline CDR1 reads SEHNR; CDR2 reads FQNEAQ (reference sequence). CDR3 in DNA: TGTGCCAGCAGCTTAGACGGGGTAACTGAAGCTTTCTTT. Translating it yields CASSLDGVTEAFF.

The V call is TRBV2, the J call TRBJ1-5; TRBD1 might be the D (6 bases). The germline V gene has CDR1 SNHLY and CDR2 FYNNEI. The CDR3 contains 15 residues. V lost 3 bases and J lost 5, with 14 bases in between. The CDR3 DNA reads as TGTGCCAGCAGTGATGCCAGGGGATCGTATCAGCCCCAGCATTTT. Its protein is CASSDARGSYQPQHF. Drawing the rest from reference TRBV2 and TRBJ1-5, the complete variable domain is EPEVTQTPSHQVTQMGQEVILRCVPISNHLYFYWYRQILGQKVEFLVSFYNNEISEKSEIFDDQFSVERPDGSNFTLKIRSTKLEDSAMYFCASSDARGSYQPQHFGDGTRLSIL.

The sample holds one count of this clone. The chain couples TRBV6-1 to TRBJ1-5; TRBD1 is a possible D gene (6 bases). The CDR3 loop spans 16 amino acids. From germline, CDR1 is MNHNS and CDR2 SASEGT. Trimming took 1 base from V and 3 from J, leaving 13 bases between them. CDR3 nucleotides: TGTGCCAGCAGTGAAGAAGGGGGACTGCTCAATCAGCCCCAGCATTTT. As protein: CASSEEGGLLNQPQHF.